This T cell receptor beta chain comes out of a study of graft-versus-host responses after intestinal transplantation. The assay was immunoSEQ multiplex PCR, and TCRdb's table has in-frame clones only and misses some. The table lists about 25,000 clones, 85% to 95% of them singletons. Germline V CDR1 and CDR2: MNHEY, SVGAGI. Trimming left V 6 bases short and J 6 bases short, with 15 bases between. The CDR3 runs 15 residues. The chain joins TRBV6-5 to TRBJ1-6; D not certain. This receptor was identified in a human patient who received an intestinal transplant, so some T cells may come from the graft donor. The sample was PBMCs, taken 18 days after transplant. CDR3 sequence reads: CASRPRGRFNSPLHF. The DNA of the CDR3 is TGTGCCAGCAGACCTCGAGGACGGTTTAATTCACCCCTCCACTTT.